This entry concerns a single T cell receptor (beta chain). This entry is derived from a study of blood T cell repertoires in COVID-19. Study context: In each case, the material was cDNA or gDNA derived from T cells, B-cell-depleted T cells, or PBMCs.

The germline gives CDR1 GTSNPN, CDR2 SVGIG (reference sequence). The V end was cut by 3 bases, the J end by 1 base, with 12 bases between. The CDR3 sequence is 14 residues long. Only in-frame clones appear in the TCRdb table, and some are missing; sequencing was by immunoSEQ multiplex PCR. The sample lists roughly 73,000 clones; about nine tenths were seen once. The TCR comes from a man aged 50-60 years with acute or convalescent COVID-19. Sequenced input: peripheral blood. This rearrangement joins TRBV30 to TRBJ1-1; possibly TRBD1 for D (6 bases). The CDR3 spells CAWREGGRNTEAFF. In nucleotides, the CDR3 is TGTGCCTGGAGGGAGGGGGGGAGGAACACTGAAGCTTTCTTT.